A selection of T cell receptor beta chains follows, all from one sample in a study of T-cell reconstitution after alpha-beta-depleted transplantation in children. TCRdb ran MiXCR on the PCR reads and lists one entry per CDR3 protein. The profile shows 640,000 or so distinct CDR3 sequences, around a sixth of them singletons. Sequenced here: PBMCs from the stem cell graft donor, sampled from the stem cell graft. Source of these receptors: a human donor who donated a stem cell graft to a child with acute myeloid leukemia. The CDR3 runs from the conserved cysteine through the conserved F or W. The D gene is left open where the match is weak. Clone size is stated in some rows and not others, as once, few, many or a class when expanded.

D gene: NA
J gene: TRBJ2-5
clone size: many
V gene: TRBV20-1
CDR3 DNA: TGCAGTGCTAGAGATCTGGAGGCGGGAGAGACCCAGTACTTC
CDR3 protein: CSARDLEAGETQYF

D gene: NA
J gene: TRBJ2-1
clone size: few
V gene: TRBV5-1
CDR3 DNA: TGCGCCAGCAGCTTCGGGGGCAAACAGTTCTTC
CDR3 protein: CASSFGGKQFF

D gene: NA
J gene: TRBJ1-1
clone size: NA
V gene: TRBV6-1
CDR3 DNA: TGTGCCAGCAACACTCGCCCGGGAGTGAACACTGAAGCTTTCTTT
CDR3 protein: CASNTRPGVNTEAFF

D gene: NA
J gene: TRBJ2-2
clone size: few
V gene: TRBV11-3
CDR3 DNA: TGTGCCAGCAGCCCCCTCTACCGGCGAGGGAACACCGGGGAGCTGTTTTTT
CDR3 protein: CASSPLYRRGNTGELFF

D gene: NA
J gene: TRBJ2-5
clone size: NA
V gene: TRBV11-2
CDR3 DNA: TGTGCCAGCAGCTTAGTACTGGGAATCCAAGAGACCCAGTACTTC
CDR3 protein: CASSLVLGIQETQYF

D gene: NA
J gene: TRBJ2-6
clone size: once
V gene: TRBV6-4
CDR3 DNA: TGTGCCAGCAGTGACAACAGAGGGGTTGGGGCCAATGTCCTGACTTTC
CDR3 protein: CASSDNRGVGANVLTF

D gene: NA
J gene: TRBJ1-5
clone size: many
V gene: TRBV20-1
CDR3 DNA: TGCAGTGCTAGATATAGCAATCAGCCCCAGCATTTT
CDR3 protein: CSARYSNQPQHF

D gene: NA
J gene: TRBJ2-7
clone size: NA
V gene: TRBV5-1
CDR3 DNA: TGCGCCAGCAGCTATAACCAGGACGAGCAGTACTTC
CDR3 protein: CASSYNQDEQYF

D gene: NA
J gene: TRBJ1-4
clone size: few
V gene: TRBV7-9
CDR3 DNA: TGTGCCAGCAGTCCCGAGAAGCCGGGTATGAAAAAACTGTTTTTT
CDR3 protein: CASSPEKPGMKKLFF

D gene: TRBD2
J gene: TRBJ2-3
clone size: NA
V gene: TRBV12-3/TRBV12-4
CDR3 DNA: TGTGCCAGCAGTTTGGGGACTAGCGGGGCGGTAGATACGCAGTATTTT
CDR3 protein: CASSLGTSGAVDTQYF

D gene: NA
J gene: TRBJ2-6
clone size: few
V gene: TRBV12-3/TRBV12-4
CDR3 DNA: TGTGCCAGCAGTTTTGGGTTCGGGGCCAACGTCCTGACTTTC
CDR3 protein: CASSFGFGANVLTF

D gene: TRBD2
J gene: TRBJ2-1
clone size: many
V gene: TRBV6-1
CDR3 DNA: TGTGCCAGCAGTGAACCGGGACTAGCAGTAGCCGCGCAGTTCTTC
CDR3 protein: CASSEPGLAVAAQFF

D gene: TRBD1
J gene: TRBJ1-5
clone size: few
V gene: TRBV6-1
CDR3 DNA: TGTGCCAGCAGTGAATATTCCGGGACAGAGGGCCCCCAAAAACATTTT
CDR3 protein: CASSEYSGTEGPQKHF

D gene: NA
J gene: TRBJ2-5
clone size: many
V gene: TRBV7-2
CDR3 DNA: TGTGCCAGCCGGACGGGCGGCCAAGAGACCCAGTACTTC
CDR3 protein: CASRTGGQETQYF

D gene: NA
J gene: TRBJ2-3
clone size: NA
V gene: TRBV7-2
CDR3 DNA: TGTGCCAGCAGACCTTTGGGTGGCCTGACAACGCAGTATTTT
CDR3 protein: CASRPLGGLTTQYF

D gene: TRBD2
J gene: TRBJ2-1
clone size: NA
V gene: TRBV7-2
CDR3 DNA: TGTGCCAGCAGCTTAGCGGTACCTAGCGGGGGGCGGAATGAGCAGTTCTTC
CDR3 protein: CASSLAVPSGGRNEQFF

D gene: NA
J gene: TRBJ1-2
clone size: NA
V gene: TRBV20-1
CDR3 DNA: TGCAGTGCTAGCGGTGGGCCCAGCGTTACCAACTATGGCTACACCTTC
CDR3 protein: CSASGGPSVTNYGYTF

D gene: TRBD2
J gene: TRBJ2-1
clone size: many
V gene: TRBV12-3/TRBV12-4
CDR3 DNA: TGTGCCAGCAGTTTAGGGGCCAGGGAGGGACCCTACAATGAGCAGTTCTTC
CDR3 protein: CASSLGAREGPYNEQFF

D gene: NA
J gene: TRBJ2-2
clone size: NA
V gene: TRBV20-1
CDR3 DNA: TGCAGTGTGGGGGGCCCTATAGGGACGAACACCGGGGAGCTGTTTTTT
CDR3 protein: CSVGGPIGTNTGELFF

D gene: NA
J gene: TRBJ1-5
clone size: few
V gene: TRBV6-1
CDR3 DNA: TGTGCCAGCAGTCCCCCCGTCAGCTATAGCAATCAGCCCCAGCATTTT
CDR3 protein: CASSPPVSYSNQPQHF

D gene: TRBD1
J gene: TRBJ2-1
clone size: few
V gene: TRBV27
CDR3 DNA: TGTGCCAGCAGTTTGACAGGGTCCAGCTCCTACAATGAGCAGTTCTTC
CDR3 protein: CASSLTGSSSYNEQFF

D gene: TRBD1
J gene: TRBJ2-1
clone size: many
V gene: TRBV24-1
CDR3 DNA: TGTGCCACCAGTGATCCGGGACAGGGGGCGGGTGAGCAGTTCTTC
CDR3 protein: CATSDPGQGAGEQFF

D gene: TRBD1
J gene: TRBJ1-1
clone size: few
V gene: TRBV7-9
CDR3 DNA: TGTGCCAGCAGCCCATCACTCGGGACAGCGGCTGAAGCTTTCTTT
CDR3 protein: CASSPSLGTAAEAFF

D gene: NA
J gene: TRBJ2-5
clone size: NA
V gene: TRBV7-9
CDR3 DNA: TGTGCCAGCGAGGTAGTACTACAAGAGACCCAGTACTTC
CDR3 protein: CASEVVLQETQYF

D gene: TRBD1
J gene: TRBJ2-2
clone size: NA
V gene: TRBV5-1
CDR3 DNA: TGCGCCAGCAGCTTGGAGGGGACAGACACCGGGGAGCTGTTTTTT
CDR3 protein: CASSLEGTDTGELFF

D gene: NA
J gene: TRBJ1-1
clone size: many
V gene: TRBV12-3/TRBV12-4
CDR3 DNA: TGTGCCAGCAGTTTACGGGTTCCGGGTGAAGCTTTCTTT
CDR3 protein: CASSLRVPGEAFF

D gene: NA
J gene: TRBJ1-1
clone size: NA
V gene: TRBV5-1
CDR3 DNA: TGCGCCAGCAGCGCCAGTGGCTCTGAAGCTTTCTTT
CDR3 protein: CASSASGSEAFF

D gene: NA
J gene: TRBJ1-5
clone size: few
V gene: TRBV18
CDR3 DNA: TGTGCCAGCTCGTTGGACGGACGCAATCAGCCCCAGCATTTT
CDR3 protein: CASSLDGRNQPQHF

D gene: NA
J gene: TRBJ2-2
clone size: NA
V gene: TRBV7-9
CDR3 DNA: TGTGCCACAGGGGAAACTCTTGGCACCGGGGAGCTGTTTTTT
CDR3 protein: CATGETLGTGELFF

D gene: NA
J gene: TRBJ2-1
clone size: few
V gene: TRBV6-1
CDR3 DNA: TGTGCCAGCAGGAGGGGGGGTACAGATGAGCAGTTCTTC
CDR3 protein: CASRRGGTDEQFF

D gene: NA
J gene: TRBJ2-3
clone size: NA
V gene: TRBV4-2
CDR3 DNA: TGTGCCAGCAGCCAAGGGATTCCTTCGCGTGATACGCAGTATTTT
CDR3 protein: CASSQGIPSRDTQYF

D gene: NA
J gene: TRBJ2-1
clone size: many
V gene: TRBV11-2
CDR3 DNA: TGTGCCAGCATGCGCCTTTTGTGGGGTGCGGGGAGCTCCTACAATGAGCAGTTCTTC
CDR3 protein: CASMRLLWGAGSSYNEQFF

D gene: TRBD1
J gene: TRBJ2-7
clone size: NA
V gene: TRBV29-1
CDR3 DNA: TGCAGTGGCGTAGGCACAGGGGGCGTCGAGCAGTACTTC
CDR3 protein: CSGVGTGGVEQYF

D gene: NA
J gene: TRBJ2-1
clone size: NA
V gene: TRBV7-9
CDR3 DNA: TGTGCCAGCAGCTTCCCAGTTAATGAGCAGTTCTTC
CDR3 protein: CASSFPVNEQFF

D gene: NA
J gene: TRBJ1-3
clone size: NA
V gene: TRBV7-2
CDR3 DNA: TGTGCCAGCAGCTTTTCTGCAGCCTCTGGAAACACCATATATTTT
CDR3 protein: CASSFSAASGNTIYF

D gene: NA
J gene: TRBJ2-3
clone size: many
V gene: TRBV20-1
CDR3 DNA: TGCAGTGCGGGGGCCTCCATGGGCACAGATACGCAGTATTTT
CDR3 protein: CSAGASMGTDTQYF

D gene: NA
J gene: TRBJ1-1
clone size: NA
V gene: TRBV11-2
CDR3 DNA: TGTGCCAGCAGCGTCCTAGGGGTAGCGGACACTGAAGCTTTCTTT
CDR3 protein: CASSVLGVADTEAFF

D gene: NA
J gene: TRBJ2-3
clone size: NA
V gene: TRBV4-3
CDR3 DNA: TGCGCCAGCAGCCAAGACGCAGCGGCCGCTTTAACAGATACGCAGTATTTT
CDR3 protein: CASSQDAAAALTDTQYF

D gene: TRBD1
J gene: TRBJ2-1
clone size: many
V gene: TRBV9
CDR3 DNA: TGTGCCAGCAGCAGAACAGGGGAGTCCTACAATGAGCAGTTCTTC
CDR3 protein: CASSRTGESYNEQFF

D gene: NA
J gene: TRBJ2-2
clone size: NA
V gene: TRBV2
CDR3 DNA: TGTGCCAGCTGCGAAACGGCCACCGGGGAGCTGTTTTTT
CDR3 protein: CASCETATGELFF

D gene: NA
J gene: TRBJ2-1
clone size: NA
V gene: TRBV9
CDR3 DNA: TGTGCCAGCAGCGTAGAGGGACCCTACAATGAGCAGTTCTTC
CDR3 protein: CASSVEGPYNEQFF

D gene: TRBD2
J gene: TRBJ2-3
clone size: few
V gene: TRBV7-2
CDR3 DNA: TGTGCCAGCAGCAGCTCGGGGGGGCCAGATACGCAGTATTTT
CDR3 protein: CASSSSGGPDTQYF

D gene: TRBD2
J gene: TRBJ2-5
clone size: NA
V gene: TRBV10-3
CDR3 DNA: TGTGCCATCAGTGAGTCCAGCGGGGGGGCAGGAGTCCGTGAGACCCAGTACTTC
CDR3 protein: CAISESSGGAGVRETQYF

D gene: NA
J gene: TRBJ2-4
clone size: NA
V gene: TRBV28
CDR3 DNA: TGTGCCAGCAGTTCGAACATTCAGTACTTC
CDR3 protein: CASSSNIQYF

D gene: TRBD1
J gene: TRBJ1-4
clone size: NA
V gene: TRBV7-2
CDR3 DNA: TGTGCCAGCAGCTTAGGCGGGACAGGGGGAGAAAAACTGTTTTTT
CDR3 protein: CASSLGGTGGEKLFF

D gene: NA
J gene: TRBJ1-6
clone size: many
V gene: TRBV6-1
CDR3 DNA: TGTGCCAGCAGCCCACGGACAGCTTATAATTCACCCCTCCACTTT
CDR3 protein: CASSPRTAYNSPLHF

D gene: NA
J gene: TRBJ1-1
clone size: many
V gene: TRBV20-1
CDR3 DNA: TGCAGTGCTAGGGTCCAGAACACTGAAGCTTTCTTT
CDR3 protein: CSARVQNTEAFF

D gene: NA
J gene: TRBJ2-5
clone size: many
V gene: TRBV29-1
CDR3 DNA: TGCAGCGTTGATCGTGGTATCTCTAGGGAGACCCAGTACTTC
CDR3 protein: CSVDRGISRETQYF

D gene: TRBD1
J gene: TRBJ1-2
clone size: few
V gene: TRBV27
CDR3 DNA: TGTGCCAGCAGTTTACTCGGGACAGGGAAAAGCAGTGGCTACACCTTC
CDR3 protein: CASSLLGTGKSSGYTF

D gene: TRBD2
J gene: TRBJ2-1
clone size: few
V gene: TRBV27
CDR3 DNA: TGTGCCAGCAGTTTATCGCGCGGGGGGCCTAGAAATGAGCAGTTCTTC
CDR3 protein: CASSLSRGGPRNEQFF

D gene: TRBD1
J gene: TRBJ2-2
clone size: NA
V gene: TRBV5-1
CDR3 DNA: TGCGCCAGCAGCTTGGTCGGACAGGGCCGTCCCACCGGGGAGCTGTTTTTT
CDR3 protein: CASSLVGQGRPTGELFF

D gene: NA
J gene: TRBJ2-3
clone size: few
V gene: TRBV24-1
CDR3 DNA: TGTGCCACCAGTGACCGCACTACCCCCACAGATACGCAGTATTTT
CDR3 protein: CATSDRTTPTDTQYF